This section outlines one TCR beta chain sequence together with its context. Recruitment covered roughly 22 US areas and drew participants whose ages spanned roughly 18 to 95 years. Donors were grouped by their self-reported clinical history. In germline, CDR1 is SEHNR, CDR2 FQNEAQ (reference sequence). CDR3 length: 17 residues. V shed 5 bases and J 0 bases; nucleotides not matched to a gene: 5. In the original workflow: Amplification from reference gene primers served as the basis for estimated nucleated cell counts. The protocol was immunoSEQ multiplex PCR, while the TCRdb copy is restricted to in-frame clones and leaves out a portion. V and J calls and clone size are as listed in that table; D and trimming were resolved from the DNA. This table has 280,000 or so clones, roughly 90% appearing once. The data belong to a study of blood T cell repertoires in COVID-19.

The receptor was isolated from a woman between 18 and 30 years old with acute COVID-19. The chain has TRBV7-9 and TRBJ2-7; 15 positions match TRBD2. Sequenced input: PBMCs or T cells enriched from blood (not recorded which). Written as DNA, the CDR3 is TGTGCCAGCAGCCCGGGACTAGCGGGAGGCAGCTCCTACGAGCAGTACTTC. Its translation: CASSPGLAGGSSYEQYF.